The 18 T cell receptor beta chains below all came from one sample that was sequenced in a study of cytomegalovirus exposure and HLA in healthy donors. This PCR relied on a set of 60 Vbeta primers and 13 Jbeta primers. Libraries were prepared by immunoSEQ multiplex PCR; TCRdb keeps only in-frame clonotypes and omits some of them. The table includes some 130,000 clones, around 73% detected once. The sequenced sample consisted of PBMCs. These receptors originate from a female donor in good health and CMV-seronegative.

This clone was observed a single time. V gene TRBV19 combines with J gene TRBJ1-2; tentatively, D is TRBD1 (5 bases). Trimming shortened V by 3 bases and J by 4 bases, and 12 bases separated the two germline ends. The V gene's germline CDR1 is LNHDA and CDR2 SQIVND (reference sequence). CDR3 length equals 14 residues. The CDR3 bases are TGTGCCAGTAGTATGCAGGGCTCGCTCTATGGCTACACCTTC. This translates into CASSMQGSLYGYTF. The whole variable domain, remainder taken from reference TRBV19 and TRBJ1-2, is DGGITQSPKYLFRKEGQNVTLSCEQNLNHDAMYWYRQDPGQGLRLIYYSQIVNDFQKGDIAEGYSVSREKKESFPLTVTSAQKNPTAFYLCASSMQGSLYGYTFGSGTRLTVV.

The V and J genes are TRBV29-1 and TRBJ2-5, with 7 bases that match TRBD1. CDR3 length: 12 residues. After removal of 6 bases from V and 1 base from J, the junction contained 2 bases not matched to a gene. Germline V gene data show CDR1 as SQVTM and CDR2 as ANQGSEA. The CDR3 sequence: CSVRQGQETQYF. DNA of the CDR3: TGCAGCGTCCGACAGGGCCAAGAGACCCAGTACTTC.

The J gene is TRBJ2-7, the V gene TRBV7-9, with 10 nucleotides matching TRBD1. Per germline, CDR1 SEHNR and CDR2 FQNEAQ (reference sequence). The CDR3 is 14 residues long. V was clipped by 4 bases and J by 1 base; unmatched bases: 1. The CDR3 spells CASSWGQGSYEQYF. The CDR3 DNA is TGTGCCAGCAGCTGGGGACAGGGGTCCTACGAGCAGTACTTC.

The chain carries TRBV28 and TRBJ2-3; D perhaps matches TRBD2 (6 bases). The germline V and J ends were trimmed by 3 bases and 8 bases, with 9 bases remaining between them. The length of the CDR3 is 12 residues. Germline V gene data show CDR1 as MDHEN and CDR2 as SYDVKM. CDR3 residues: CASSFAEGTQYF. The CDR3 bases are TGTGCCAGCAGTTTCGCGGAGGGTACGCAGTATTTT.

The rearrangement links TRBV6-5 to TRBJ2-1; 14 positions match TRBD2. The germline gives CDR1 MNHEY, CDR2 SVGAGI. This CDR3 is 15 amino acids long. V shed 6 bases, J shed 9 bases, and the junction held 7 bases outside the gene matches. The CDR3: CASSRGLAGVSEQFF. The CDR3 nucleotides read TGTGCCAGCAGCCGGGGACTAGCGGGAGTGAGTGAGCAGTTCTTC.

CDR3 coding DNA: TGTGCCAGCAGCTTAGAGACGGGGGAGACCCAGTACTTC. It translates to CASSLETGETQYF. This chain connects TRBV7-9 to TRBJ2-5, with D possibly being TRBD2 (5 bases). Trimming pared 1 base from V and 5 bases from J, leaving 8 bases between. This CDR3 contains 13 residues. CDR1 SEHNR and CDR2 FQNEAQ come from the germline V gene (reference sequence).

This chain uses TRBV5-4 with TRBJ1-1, with TRBD1 matching over 10 bases. V was pared by 1 base and J by 5 bases, with 5 bases of the junction left unmatched. The CDR3 extends over 15 amino acids. Germline lookup yields CDR1 SGHNT and CDR2 YYREEE (reference sequence). CDR3 loop: CASSLRTGGRTEAFF. CDR3 nucleotides: TGTGCCAGCAGCTTGCGGACAGGGGGTCGGACTGAAGCTTTCTTT.

The chain recombines TRBV28 with TRBJ2-3, with 8 nucleotides matching TRBD1. The CDR3 contains 14 residues. J was trimmed by 2 bases and V by 10 bases; bases with no gene match: 8. From germline, CDR1 is MDHEN and CDR2 SYDVKM. CDR3 bases: TGTGCCACCCAGGGGGCCGCGCACACAGATACGCAGTATTTT. Its translation is CATQGAAHTDTQYF.

The V gene is TRBV25-1, the J gene TRBJ1-2; no reliable D call. V gave up 3 bases and J gave up 4 bases, with 6 bases separating them. The CDR3 extends over 12 amino acids. Germline V gene data show CDR1 as MGHDK and CDR2 as SYGVNS. The CDR3 nucleotides are TGTGCCAGCAGTGATGGCCGCTATGGCTACACCTTC. Its protein product is CASSDGRYGYTF.

The J gene is TRBJ1-4, the V gene TRBV4-3, with a weak D call TRBD1 (6 bases). V was trimmed by 6 bases and J by 7 bases, leaving 21 bases between them. This CDR3 is 16 amino acids long. CDR1 is LGHNA, CDR2 YSLEER, per germline. The CDR3 sequence is CASRTDSAGSGEKLFF. CDR3 coding DNA: TGCGCCAGCAGAACGGACAGCGCCGGGTCGGGTGAAAAACTGTTTTTT.

The rearrangement joins TRBV14 to TRBJ2-7; D may be TRBD2 (6 bases). The germline gives CDR1 SGHDN, CDR2 FVKESK. There are 14 residues in the CDR3. Trimming removed 4 bases from V and 1 base from J, with 11 bases in between. For the CDR3, the DNA is TGTGCCAGCAGCCCCGGGACTCCTTCCTACGAGCAGTACTTC. Encoded protein: CASSPGTPSYEQYF.

The rearrangement links TRBV7-9 to TRBJ1-2; 9 bases are shared with TRBD1. Germline CDR1 and CDR2: SEHNR and FQNEAQ (reference sequence). The J segment lost 5 bases and the V segment lost 5 bases, leaving 9 bases of the junction unmatched. This CDR3 has 15 residues. CDR3 bases: TGTGCCAGCAGCACGGGACAGGGACAACTATATGGCTACACCTTC. Protein sequence: CASSTGQGQLYGYTF. The full variable domain, with the rest looked up from reference TRBV7-9 and TRBJ1-2, is DTGVSQNPRHKITKRGQNVTFRCDPISEHNRLYWYRQTLGQGPEFLTYFQNEAQLEKSRLLSDRFSAERPKGSFSTLEIQRTEQGDSAMYLCASSTGQGQLYGYTFGSGTRLTVV.

This clone was seen a handful of times. The sample contains more than one DNA sequence encoding this CDR3. The chain carries TRBV6-5 and TRBJ2-5, with a possible D match to TRBD1 (7 bases). V was clipped by 2 bases and J by 5 bases, with 12 bases between them. Germline CDR1 reads MNHEY; CDR2 reads SVGAGI. The CDR3 loop spans 14 amino acids. CDR3 amino acids: CASSYTTGRETQYF. CDR3 nucleotides: TGTGCCAGCAGTTACACGACAGGGAGGGAGACCCAGTACTTC.

This rearrangement joins TRBV27 to TRBJ1-4; TRBD1 matches at 10 bases. This CDR3 is built from 14 residues. J was trimmed by 7 bases and V by 5 bases; bases with no gene match: 4. Germline V CDR1 and CDR2: MNHEY, SMNVEV (reference sequence). CDR3 sequence: CASSPDRGVEKLFF. The CDR3 DNA sequence: TGTGCCAGCAGTCCGGACAGGGGGGTTGAAAAACTGTTTTTT.

The V and J genes are TRBV25-1 and TRBJ1-5; TRBD1 might be the D (6 bases). V gave up 3 bases and J gave up 2 bases, with 11 bases separating them. Germline CDR1 MGHDK, CDR2 SYGVNS. The CDR3 contains 15 residues. The DNA for the CDR3 is TGTGCCAGCAGTGACCGGGACAAGGGCAATCAGCCCCAGCATTTT. It translates to CASSDRDKGNQPQHF.

V and J are TRBV25-1 and TRBJ2-2; a weak D match, TRBD2 (7 bases). Looked up from germline, CDR1 is MGHDK and CDR2 is SYGVNS. V shed 0 bases and J shed 5 bases, with 13 bases lying between them. The CDR3 covers 16 residues. CDR3 sequence (DNA): TGTGCCAGCAGTGAATACGGGGGGCGTTCAACCGGGGAGCTGTTTTTT. Protein product: CASSEYGGRSTGELFF.

The J gene is TRBJ2-7, the V gene TRBV28; a weak D match, TRBD1 (5 bases). V was pared by 6 bases and J by 3 bases, with 9 bases between. Germline CDR1 and CDR2: MDHEN and SYDVKM. The CDR3 has 12 residues. The CDR3 DNA reads TGTGCCAGCAGCAGGGTGGGCTACGAGCAGTACTTC. As protein: CASSRVGYEQYF.

The rearrangement joins TRBV28 to TRBJ2-6; unclear D gene. The CDR3 covers 15 residues. V lost 1 base to trimming and J lost 0 bases, with 4 bases between them. Germline V gives CDR1 MDHEN, CDR2 SYDVKM. CDR3: CASSLLDSGANVLTF. CDR3 bases: TGTGCCAGCAGTTTATTAGACTCTGGGGCCAACGTCCTGACTTTC.